This TCR beta chain came from a study of blood T cell repertoires in COVID-19. Study-wide background: The United States, Italy and Spain provided the acute and convalescent COVID-19 samples.

Authors' analysis steps: Reference gene primer amplification gave nucleated cell count estimates. Only in-frame clones appear in the TCRdb table, and some are missing; sequencing was by immunoSEQ multiplex PCR. Clone size and V and J calls were adopted from that table, with D and trimming inferred from the DNA. Of about 230,000 clones listed, over 75% are singletons. Input material: peripheral blood. This receptor was obtained from a man aged 50-59 years with COVID-19, enrolled during active disease.

The CDR3 sequence is CASSVGEPGQGNTIYF. The DNA of the CDR3 is TGTGCCAGCAGCGTAGGGGAACCGGGACAAGGAAACACCATATATTTT. The rearrangement joins TRBV9 to TRBJ1-3; possibly TRBD1 for D (6 bases). The CDR3 runs 16 residues. With 0 bases removed from V and 4 bases from J, the gap between germline ends came to 14 bases. Germline V lookup: CDR1 SGDLS, CDR2 YYNGEE. Full variable domain (outside the CDR3, taken from reference TRBV9 and TRBJ1-3): DSGVTQTPKHLITATGQRVTLRCSPRSGDLSVYWYQQSLDQGLQFLIQYYNGEERAKGNILERFSAQQFPDLHSELNLSSLELGDSALYFCASSVGEPGQGNTIYFGEGSWLTVV.